This T cell receptor beta chain stems from a study of blood T cell repertoires in COVID-19. Background on the study: Acute-phase and convalescent COVID-19 samples originated in the United States, Italy and Spain. From T cells, B-cell-depleted T cells, or PBMCs came the material, which was cDNA or gDNA.

Per the study methods: Reference gene primer amplification yielded estimated nucleated cell counts. Using immunoSEQ multiplex PCR, the repertoire was profiled, and TCRdb retains in-frame clones only, with some absent. That table supplies the V and J calls and clone size; D and trimming were determined from the DNA. The sample records about 120,000 clones, roughly 77% being singletons. This CDR3 has 13 amino acids. V lost 2 bases to trimming and J lost 8 bases; unmatched junction nucleotides: 4. The V gene's germline CDR1 is MRHNA and CDR2 SNTAGT. The sample holds one count of this clone. The chain is built from TRBV6-4 and TRBJ1-2, with 8 bases that match TRBD1. This receptor was taken from a man aged 55 to 70 with active or convalescent COVID-19. Sequencing used peripheral blood. CDR3: CASSDGAGGGYTF. DNA of the CDR3: TGTGCCAGCAGTGACGGGGCAGGGGGCGGCTACACCTTC.